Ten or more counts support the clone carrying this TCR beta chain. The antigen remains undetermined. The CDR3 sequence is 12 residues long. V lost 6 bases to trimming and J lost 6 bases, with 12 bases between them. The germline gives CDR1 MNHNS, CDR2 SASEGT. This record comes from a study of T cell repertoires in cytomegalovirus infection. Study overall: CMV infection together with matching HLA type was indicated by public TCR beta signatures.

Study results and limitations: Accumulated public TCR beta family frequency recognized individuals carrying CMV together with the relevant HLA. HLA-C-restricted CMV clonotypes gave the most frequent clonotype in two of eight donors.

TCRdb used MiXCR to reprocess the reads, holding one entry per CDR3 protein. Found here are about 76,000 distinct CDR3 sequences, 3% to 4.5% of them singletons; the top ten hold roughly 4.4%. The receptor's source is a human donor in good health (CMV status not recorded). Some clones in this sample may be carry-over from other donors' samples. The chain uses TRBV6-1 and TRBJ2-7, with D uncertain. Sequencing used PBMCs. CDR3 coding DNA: TGTGCCAGCAGACCTCTCGGGTCCGAGCAGTACTTC. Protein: CASRPLGSEQYF.